This T cell receptor (beta chain) is from a study of blood T cell repertoires in COVID-19 (dated by TCRdb to the early 2020s). About the investigation overall: Samples covering the acute and convalescent phases of COVID-19 were provided by collaborators in the United States, Italy and Spain. The material from the prospective study consisted of cDNA or gDNA derived from T cells, B-cell-depleted T cells, or PBMCs. The dataset comprised deeply sampled blood TCRbeta repertoires from subjects exposed to, actively infected with, or recovered from COVID-19. A freely available public database, intended as a resource for researchers studying the immune response to SARS-CoV-2, is where the repertoires were released. Samples came from the ongoing ImmuneRACE study (first 160 participants) plus 1,254 subjects from 6 global collaborators. A de-identified subject ID, COVID-19 status, age in years and sex were almost always included in the sample metadata. Where available, HLA class I and class II types were taken from metadata supplied by the sample provider and were not determined by assay-based typing.

V loses 1 base, J loses 6 bases, and the germline ends lie 13 bases apart. CDR1 and CDR2 were assigned from the germline V gene (reference sequence) as SSHAT and FNYEAQ. From cysteine to phenylalanine, the CDR3 is 15 amino acids long. The DNA shown is the 45-base CDR3, in frame from base 1. For this clone: The antigen it recognizes is unknown. No quality values exist for individual bases; no much larger clone is one base distant.

The study at large found these results: How much clinical and demographic metadata was included differed by source and by participant, and the metadata was provided uncurated.

In Seattle, one collaborating source enrolled patients while the infection was active and tracked those patients longitudinally over the course of disease. Collaborating institutions collected whole blood in K2EDTA tubes following their own protocols. For TCRbeta analysis, collaborators shipped samples in one of three forms: frozen whole blood, isolated PBMCs, or DNA extracted from either of those sample types. TCRbeta CDR3 regions were amplified from genomic DNA by means of the immunoSEQ Assay, a bias-controlled multiplex PCR. The paper's data handling went like this. The number of nucleated cells in each sample was estimated from the amplification of reference gene primers within the assay. Sequence reads were collapsed and filtered to measure the absolute abundance of every unique TCRbeta CDR3 rearrangement. For each sample, productive Simpson clonality was calculated as the square root of Simpson's diversity index across productive rearrangements. Not all clones reach the TCRdb copy of this immuneACCESS table, which keeps in-frame sequences only. Checked studies attribute under half of the gap to unresolved V genes and leave the rest unexplained. That table gives V, J and clone size, and the DNA gave D and trimming. This sample gives some 70,000 clones in total; around 86% of them show up just once. The leading ten clones occupy about 17% of the sample.

This chain is built from TRBV7-7 and TRBJ2-1; perhaps TRBD2 is the D gene, with 5 bases matching. The sequence was collected from a man aged 40-55 years with COVID-19, enrolled during active disease. Material for sequencing was peripheral blood. The DNA sequence reads TGTGCCAGCAGCTTAGTTCCGGGATCCGGCAATGAGCAGTTCTTC. It translates to CASSLVPGSGNEQFF.